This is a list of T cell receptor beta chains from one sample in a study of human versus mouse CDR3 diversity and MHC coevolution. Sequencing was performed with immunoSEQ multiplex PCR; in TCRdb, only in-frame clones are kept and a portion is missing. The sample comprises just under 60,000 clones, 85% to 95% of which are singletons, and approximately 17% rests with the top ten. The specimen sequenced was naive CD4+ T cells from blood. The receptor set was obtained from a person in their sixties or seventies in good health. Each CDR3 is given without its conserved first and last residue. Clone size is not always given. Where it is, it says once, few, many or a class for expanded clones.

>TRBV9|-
ASSVDPLSDRRGFGGYT
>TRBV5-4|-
ASSPGGGYGYT
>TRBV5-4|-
ASSLYGGDTGELF
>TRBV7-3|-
ASSSYGGARTEAF
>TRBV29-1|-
SAVRGGAGELF
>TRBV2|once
ASSATETYNEQF
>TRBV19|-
ASRMTSGGQETQY
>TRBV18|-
ASSPGLESYEQY
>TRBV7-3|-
ASSRRLAGYNEQF
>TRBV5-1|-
ASSLGQGDGYT
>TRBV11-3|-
ASSPDRANTGELF
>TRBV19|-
ASTDTRQNQPQH
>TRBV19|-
ASSTRTGGNTIY
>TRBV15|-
AVKRGGSSTDTQY
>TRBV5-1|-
ASSLAGTDEQY
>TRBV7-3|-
ASSLNGGTSGTDTQY
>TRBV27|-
ASSLGAYSYEQY
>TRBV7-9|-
ASSLLADTQY
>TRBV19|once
ASSGQGNGELF
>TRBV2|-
ASSPLAGENTGELF
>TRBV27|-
ASSPRGLTVNEQF
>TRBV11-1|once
ASSGDRGWAYEQY
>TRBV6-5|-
ASSYSGQGGRNTIY
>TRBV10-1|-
ASSPRLAGRSHEQY
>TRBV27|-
ASSLSVGGSQY
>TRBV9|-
ASSVVGTLNYGYT
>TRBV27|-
ASASGLAGATNYEQY
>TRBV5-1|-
ASSLGTGGTDTQY
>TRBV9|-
ASSPARNRVGNTEAF
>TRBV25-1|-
ASSSEGDYEQY
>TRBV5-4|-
ASSLPDRGWWNEQF
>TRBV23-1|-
ATPKGVFAYEQY
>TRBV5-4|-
ASSLDLAGAYEQY
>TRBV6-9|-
ASSYSGRGWTQY
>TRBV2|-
ASSVQGGPPDRLRSYEQY
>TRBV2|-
ASRNGLADTYEQY
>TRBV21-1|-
ASSYSGTAYNEQF
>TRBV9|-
ASSAQGRSLYGYT
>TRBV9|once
ASSERTGVNTEAF